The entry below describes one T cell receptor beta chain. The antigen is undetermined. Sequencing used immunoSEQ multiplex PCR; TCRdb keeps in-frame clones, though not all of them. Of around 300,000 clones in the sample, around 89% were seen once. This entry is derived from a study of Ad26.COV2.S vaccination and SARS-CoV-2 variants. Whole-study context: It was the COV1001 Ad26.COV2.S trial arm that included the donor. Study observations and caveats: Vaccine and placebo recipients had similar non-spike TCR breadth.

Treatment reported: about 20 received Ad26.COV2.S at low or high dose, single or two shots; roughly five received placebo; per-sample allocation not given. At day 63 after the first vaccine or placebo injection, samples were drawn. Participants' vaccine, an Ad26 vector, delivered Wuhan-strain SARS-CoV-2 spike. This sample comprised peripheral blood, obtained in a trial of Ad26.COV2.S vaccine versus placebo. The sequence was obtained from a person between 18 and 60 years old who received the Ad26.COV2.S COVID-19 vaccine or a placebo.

The CDR3 sequence: CASSPSGTGVSGELFF. Here the CDR3 DNA reads TGTGCCAGCAGCCCTAGTGGGACAGGGGTTAGCGGGGAGCTGTTTTTT. The rearrangement joins TRBV7-2 to TRBJ2-2; 10 bases align to TRBD1. This CDR3 has 16 amino acids. With V trimmed by 5 bases and J by 7 bases, 10 bases remained unmatched. Looked up from germline, CDR1 is SGHTA and CDR2 is FQGNSA.